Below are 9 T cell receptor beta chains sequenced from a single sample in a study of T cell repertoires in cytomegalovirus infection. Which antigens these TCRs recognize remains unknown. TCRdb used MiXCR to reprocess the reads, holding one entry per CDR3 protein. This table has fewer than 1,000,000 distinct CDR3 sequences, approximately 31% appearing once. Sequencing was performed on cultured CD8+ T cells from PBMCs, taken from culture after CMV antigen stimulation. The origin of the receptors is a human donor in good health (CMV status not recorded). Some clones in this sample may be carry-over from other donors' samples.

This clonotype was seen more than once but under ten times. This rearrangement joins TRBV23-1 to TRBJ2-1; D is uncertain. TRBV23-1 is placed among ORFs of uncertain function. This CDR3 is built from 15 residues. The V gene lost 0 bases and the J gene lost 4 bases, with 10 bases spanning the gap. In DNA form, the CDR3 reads TGCGCCAGCAGTCAATCTCCAGCGTTTTACAATGAGCAGTTCTTC. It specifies CASSQSPAFYNEQFF.

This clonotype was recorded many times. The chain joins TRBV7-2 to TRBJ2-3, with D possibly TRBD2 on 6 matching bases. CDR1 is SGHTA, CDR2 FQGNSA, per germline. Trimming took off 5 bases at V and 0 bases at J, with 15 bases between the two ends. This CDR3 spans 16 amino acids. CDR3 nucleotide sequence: TGTGCCAGCAGCAGGTCGCGGGGCTCTAGCACAGATACGCAGTATTTT. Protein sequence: CASSRSRGSSTDTQYF.

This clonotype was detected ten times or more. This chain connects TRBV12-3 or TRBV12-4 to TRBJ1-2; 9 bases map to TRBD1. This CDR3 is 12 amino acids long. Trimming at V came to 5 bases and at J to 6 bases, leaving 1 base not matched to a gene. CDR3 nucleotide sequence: TGTGCCAGCAGTACAGGGGGCCATGGCTACACCTTC. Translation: CASSTGGHGYTF.

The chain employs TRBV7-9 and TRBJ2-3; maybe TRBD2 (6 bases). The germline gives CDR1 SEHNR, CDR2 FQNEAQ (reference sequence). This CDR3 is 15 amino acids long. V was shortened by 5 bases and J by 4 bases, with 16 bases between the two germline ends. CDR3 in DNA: TGTGCCAGCAGCCCTCGATGGGCTAGCGCAGATACGCAGTATTTT. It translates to CASSPRWASADTQYF.

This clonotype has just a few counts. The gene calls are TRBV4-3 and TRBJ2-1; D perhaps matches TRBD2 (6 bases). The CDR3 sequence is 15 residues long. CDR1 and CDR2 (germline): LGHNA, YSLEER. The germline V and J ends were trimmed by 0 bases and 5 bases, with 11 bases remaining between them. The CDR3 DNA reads TGCGCCAGCAGCCAAGATGCTACTAGCAACAATGAGCAGTTCTTC. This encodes CASSQDATSNNEQFF.

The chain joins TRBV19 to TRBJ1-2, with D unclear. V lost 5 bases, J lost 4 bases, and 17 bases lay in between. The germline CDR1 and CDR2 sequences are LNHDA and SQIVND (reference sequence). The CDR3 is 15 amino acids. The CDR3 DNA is TGTGCCAGTAGTGTATCGACCCTAGCCCCCTATGGCTACACCTTC. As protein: CASSVSTLAPYGYTF.

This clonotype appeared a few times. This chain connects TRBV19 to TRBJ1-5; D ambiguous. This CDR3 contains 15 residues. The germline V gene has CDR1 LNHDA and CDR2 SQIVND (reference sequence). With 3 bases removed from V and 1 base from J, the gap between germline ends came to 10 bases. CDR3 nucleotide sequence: TGTGCCAGTAGTATGAGGGTCGGAAGCAATCAGCCCCAGCATTTT. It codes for CASSMRVGSNQPQHF.

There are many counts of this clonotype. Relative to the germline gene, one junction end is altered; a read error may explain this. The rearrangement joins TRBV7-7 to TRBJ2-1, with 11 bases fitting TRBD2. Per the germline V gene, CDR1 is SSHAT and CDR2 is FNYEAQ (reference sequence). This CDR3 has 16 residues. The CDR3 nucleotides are TGTGCTAGCAGCTCCGGACTAGCGGGTGACTACAATGAGCAGTTCTTC. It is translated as CASSSGLAGDYNEQFF.

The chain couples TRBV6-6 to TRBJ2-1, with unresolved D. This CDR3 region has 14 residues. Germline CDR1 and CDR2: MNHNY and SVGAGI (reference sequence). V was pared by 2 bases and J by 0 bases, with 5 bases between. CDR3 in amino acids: CASSYPDSYNEQFF. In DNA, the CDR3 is TGTGCCAGCAGTTACCCCGACTCCTACAATGAGCAGTTCTTC.